Included here is one T cell receptor beta chain sequence, with context. Antigen: not known. Regions amplified from RNA transcripts were the TCR beta CDR3 regions. Initially, a first-round RT-PCR of the TCR CDR3 employed the HTBI primer set. Each CDR3 protein is one row after TCRdb ran MiXCR on the multiplex PCR reads. The profile covers 800,000 or so distinct CDR3 sequences, with 35% to 45% appearing a single time and 8% to 9% taken by the ten largest. Stability of Graves' hyperthyroidism was defined as absent ophthalmopathy progression within 18 months. This entry comes from a study of T cells in Graves' hyperthyroidism and ophthalmopathy. Study-level background: Staff took peripheral blood when the initial diagnosis was made, before any treatment began. Broader study findings: A 13 V-J model separated ophthalmopathy from stable hyperthyroidism. Most clonotypes expanded in thyroid above 0.001 were likewise present in blood.

Trimming stripped 8 bases from V and 7 bases from J, with 22 bases between. CDR1 and CDR2 from the germline V gene are MNHEY and SVGAGI. The CDR3 covers 15 residues. The rearrangement links TRBV6-5 to TRBJ2-3; the D gene is possibly TRBD1 (7 bases). The sequence was obtained from a young man with Graves' hyperthyroidism. The sequenced sample was blood. CDR3: CASASAGGMVNTQYF. DNA for the CDR3: TGTGCCAGCGCCTCGGCAGGGGGGATGGTTAATACGCAGTATTTT.